This T cell receptor beta chain was recovered during a study of cytomegalovirus exposure and HLA in healthy donors. Broader study findings: Earlier analysis found most TCR beta V segments productive about 87% or about 30% of the time. Sequencing depth roughly uniform across donors was assumed in presence/absence analyses.

Primers: 60 Vbeta forward and 13 Jbeta reverse. TCRdb keeps only in-frame clones here, not all; method: immunoSEQ multiplex PCR. The table includes about 160,000 clones, roughly 81% detected once. V lost 6 bases, J lost 2 bases, and 4 bases stayed unmatched. Germline CDR1 is SGHRS and CDR2 is YFSETQ. The CDR3 consists of 13 residues. In regard to this clone: Antigen unknown.

The TCR was taken from a man in his late teens or twenties in good health and CMV-seropositive. The chain couples TRBV5-1 to TRBJ2-5; 7 positions agree with TRBD2. Sequencing was carried out using PBMCs. The CDR3 coding sequence is TGCGCCAGCAAGGCGGGGGATCAAGAGACCCAGTACTTC. Translated: CASKAGDQETQYF.